This TCR beta chain came from a study of cytomegalovirus exposure and HLA in healthy donors. Researchers ran the PCR with 60 Vbeta and 13 Jbeta primers. The repertoire was sequenced with immunoSEQ multiplex PCR; TCRdb's copy has only in-frame clones and lacks some. Of around 220,000 clones listed, 70% to 80% were seen once; the top ten hold approximately 0.22%. Germline values: CDR1 SGHRS, CDR2 YFSETQ. CDR3 size: 15 residues. V was cut by 4 bases and J by 4 bases, with 17 bases left in between. This chain links TRBV5-1 with TRBJ1-1; D may be TRBD1 (5 bases). Material: PBMCs. This TCR came from a girl aged 2-9 years in good health and CMV-seronegative. CDR3 amino acids: CASSVSPGTVTEAFF. In DNA form, the CDR3 reads TGCGCCAGCAGCGTTTCTCCAGGGACTGTCACTGAAGCTTTCTTT.